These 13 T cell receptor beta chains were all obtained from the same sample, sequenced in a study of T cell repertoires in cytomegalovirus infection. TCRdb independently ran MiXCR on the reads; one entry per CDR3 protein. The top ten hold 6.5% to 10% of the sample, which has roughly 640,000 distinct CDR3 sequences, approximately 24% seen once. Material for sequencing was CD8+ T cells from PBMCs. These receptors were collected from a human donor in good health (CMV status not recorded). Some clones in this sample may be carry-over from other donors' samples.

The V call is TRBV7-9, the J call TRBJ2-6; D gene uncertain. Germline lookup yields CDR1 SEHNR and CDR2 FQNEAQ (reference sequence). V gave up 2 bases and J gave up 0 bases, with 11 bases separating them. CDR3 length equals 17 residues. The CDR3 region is CASSLFPESSGANVLTF. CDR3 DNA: TGTGCCAGCAGCTTATTCCCTGAGAGCTCTGGGGCCAACGTCCTGACTTTC.

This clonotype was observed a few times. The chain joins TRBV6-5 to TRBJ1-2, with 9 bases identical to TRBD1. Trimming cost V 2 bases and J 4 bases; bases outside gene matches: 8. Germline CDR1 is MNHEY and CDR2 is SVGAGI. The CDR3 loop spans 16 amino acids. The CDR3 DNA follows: TGTGCCAGCAGTTACAAACAGGGGGCCCAAGGCTATGGCTACACCTTC. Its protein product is CASSYKQGAQGYGYTF.

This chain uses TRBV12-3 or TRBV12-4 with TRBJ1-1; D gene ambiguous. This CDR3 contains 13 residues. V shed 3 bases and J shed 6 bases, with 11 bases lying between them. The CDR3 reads CASSFKGPPEAFF. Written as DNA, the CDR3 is TGTGCCAGCAGTTTCAAGGGTCCCCCTGAAGCTTTCTTT.

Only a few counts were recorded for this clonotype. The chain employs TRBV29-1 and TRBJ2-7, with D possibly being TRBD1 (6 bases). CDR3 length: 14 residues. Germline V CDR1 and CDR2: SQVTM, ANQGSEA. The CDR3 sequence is CSITPSDSYYEQYF. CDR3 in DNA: TGCAGTATTACACCCTCGGACAGCTATTACGAGCAGTACTTC.

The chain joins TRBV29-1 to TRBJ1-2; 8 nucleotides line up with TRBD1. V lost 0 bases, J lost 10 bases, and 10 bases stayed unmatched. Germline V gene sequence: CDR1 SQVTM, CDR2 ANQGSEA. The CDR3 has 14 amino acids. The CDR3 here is CSVEDLRQGFDYTF. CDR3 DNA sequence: TGCAGCGTTGAAGATTTGCGACAGGGGTTTGACTACACCTTC.

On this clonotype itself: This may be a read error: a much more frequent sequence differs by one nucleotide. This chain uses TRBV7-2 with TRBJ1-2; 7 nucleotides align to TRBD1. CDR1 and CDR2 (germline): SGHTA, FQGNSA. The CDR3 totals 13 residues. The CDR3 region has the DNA TGTGTCAGCAGCTTACAGGGGTACTATGGCTACACCTTC. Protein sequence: CVSSLQGYYGYTF. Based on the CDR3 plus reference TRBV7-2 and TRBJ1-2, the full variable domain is GAGVSQSPSNKVTEKGKDVELRCDPISGHTALYWYRQSLGQGLEFLIYFQGNSAPDKSGLPSDRFSAERTGGSVSTLTIQRTQQEDSAVYLCVSSLQGYYGYTFGSGTRLTVV.

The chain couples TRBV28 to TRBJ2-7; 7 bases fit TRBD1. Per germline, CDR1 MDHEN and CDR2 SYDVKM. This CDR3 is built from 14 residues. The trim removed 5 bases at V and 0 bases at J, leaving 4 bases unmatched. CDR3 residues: CASSPGTDSYEQYV. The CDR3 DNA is TGTGCCAGCAGTCCCGGGACAGACTCCTACGAGCAGTACGTC.

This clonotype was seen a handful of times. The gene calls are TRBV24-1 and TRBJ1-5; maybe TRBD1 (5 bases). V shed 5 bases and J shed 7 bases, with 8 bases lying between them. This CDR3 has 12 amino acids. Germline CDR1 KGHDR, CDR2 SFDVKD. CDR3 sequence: CATSAAGQPQHF. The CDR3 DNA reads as TGTGCCACCAGTGCGGCAGGGCAGCCCCAGCATTTT.

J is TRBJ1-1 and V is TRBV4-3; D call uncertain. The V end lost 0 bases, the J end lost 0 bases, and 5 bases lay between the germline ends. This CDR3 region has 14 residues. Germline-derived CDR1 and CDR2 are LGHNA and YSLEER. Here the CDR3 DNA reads TGCGCCAGCAGCCAAGAAGAGTTGAACACTGAAGCTTTCTTT. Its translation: CASSQEELNTEAFF.

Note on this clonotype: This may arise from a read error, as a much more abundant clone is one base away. CDR3 in DNA: TGTGCCAGCAGCTCCGGGACATGGCCCCCGGTCTATGGCTACACCTTC. Translated, it gives CASSSGTWPPVYGYTF. V gene TRBV7-8 combines with J gene TRBJ1-2; D might be TRBD1 (6 bases). Trimming took 4 bases from V and 4 from J, leaving 19 bases between them. The CDR3 is made up of 16 amino acids. Germline CDR1 SGHVS, CDR2 FQNEAQ.

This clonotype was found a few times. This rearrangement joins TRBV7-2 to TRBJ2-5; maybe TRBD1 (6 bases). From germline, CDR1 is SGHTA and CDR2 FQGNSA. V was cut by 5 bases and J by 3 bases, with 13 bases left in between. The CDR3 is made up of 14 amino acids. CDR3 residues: CASSETGMEETQYF. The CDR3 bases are TGTGCCAGCAGCGAGACAGGAATGGAAGAGACCCAGTACTTC.

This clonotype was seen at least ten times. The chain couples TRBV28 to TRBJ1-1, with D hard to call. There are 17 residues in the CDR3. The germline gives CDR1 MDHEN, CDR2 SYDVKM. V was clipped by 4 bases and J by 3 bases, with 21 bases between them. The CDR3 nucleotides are TGTGCCAGCAGTTCTTCCCGTAGGGTGTCTTTCGACACTGAAGCTTTCTTT. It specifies CASSSSRRVSFDTEAFF.

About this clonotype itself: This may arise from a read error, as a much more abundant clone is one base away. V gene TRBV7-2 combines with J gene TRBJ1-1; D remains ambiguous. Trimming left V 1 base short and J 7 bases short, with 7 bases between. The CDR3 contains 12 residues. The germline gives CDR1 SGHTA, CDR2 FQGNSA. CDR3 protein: CASSLGSFEAFF. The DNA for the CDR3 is TGTGCCAGCAGCTTAGGGTCCTTTGAAGCTTTCTTT.